The present TCR beta chain was sequenced within a study of STAT3 mutations in large granular lymphocyte leukemia. General study results and limits: At least one immunodominant TCR beta clonotype appeared in every T-cell large granular lymphocyte leukemia patient. Clonal expansion was inferred from samples taken at other timepoints.

Each sample's TCRbeta library yielded on average around 42,000 productive templates. Only in-frame clones appear in the TCRdb table, and some are missing; sequencing was by immunoSEQ multiplex PCR. The sample lists about 4,300 clones; under 70% were seen once. For this clone: The antigen is not known.

Germline values: CDR1 SGHRS, CDR2 YFSETQ. V was shortened by 0 bases and J by 6 bases, with 14 bases between the two germline ends. CDR3 length: 15 residues. This receptor was identified in a male patient aged 50 to 59 with T-cell large granular lymphocyte leukemia. Some clones in this sample may be carry-over from other donors' samples. The chain combines TRBV5-1 with TRBJ2-3; TRBD1 or TRBD2 may be the D gene (6 bases each). The sample comprised peripheral blood mononuclear cells. In DNA, the CDR3 is TGCGCCAGCAGCTTGGGTGGGGGGCCGAAGGATACGCAGTATTTT. It translates to CASSLGGGPKDTQYF.